These 7 T cell receptor beta chains were all obtained from the same sample, sequenced in a study of neurological immune-mediated disorders. From the 5' RACE reads, TCRdb called clonotypes with MiXCR, one entry per CDR3 protein. The sample carries around 44,000 distinct CDR3 sequences, 2.5% recorded once. The sample consisted of PBMCs. All receptors come from a man aged 25-45 years with multiple sclerosis.

This clonotype was counted ten times or more. J is TRBJ2-7 and V is TRBV7-9; 10 nucleotides match TRBD2. Germline V gives CDR1 SEHNR, CDR2 FQNEAQ (reference sequence). V gave up 4 bases and J gave up 3 bases; unmatched junction bases: 9. The CDR3 has 16 residues. The CDR3 sequence: CASSSLLAGVNYEQYF. CDR3 sequence (DNA): TGTGCCAGCAGCTCCCTGCTAGCGGGAGTTAACTACGAGCAGTACTTC.

This clonotype was recorded many times. J is TRBJ2-7 and V is TRBV24-1; D unresolved. In germline, CDR1 is KGHDR, CDR2 SFDVKD. V shed 3 bases and J shed 4 bases, with 9 bases lying between them. The CDR3 spans 13 residues. The CDR3, as DNA: TGTGCCACCAGTGATCATGACATGTACGAGCAGTACTTC. Translation: CATSDHDMYEQYF.

This clonotype showed up just a few times. The J gene is TRBJ2-1, the V gene TRBV7-8; D perhaps matches TRBD2 (5 bases). Germline assignment: CDR1 SGHVS and CDR2 FQNEAQ. Trimming cost V 2 bases and J 5 bases, with 13 bases left between them. CDR3 size: 15 residues. CDR3 residues: CASSLLRGLNNEQFF. In DNA form, the CDR3 reads TGTGCCAGCAGCTTACTCCGGGGTCTAAACAATGAGCAGTTCTTC.

V and J are TRBV21-1 and TRBJ2-3. TRBV21-1 is termed a pseudogene. This CDR3 is built from 16 residues. The CDR3 DNA follows: TGTGCCAGCAGCAAAGCACCTCTCCTACGAGCAGATACGCAGTATTTT. Translating gives CASSKAPLLRADTQYF.

This clonotype turned up a few times. A single base separates this from a much larger clone, so it may be a read error. V is TRBV28 and J is TRBJ2-5, with D perhaps TRBD1 or TRBD2 (5 bases each). This CDR3 contains 16 residues. The germline gives CDR1 MDHEN, CDR2 SYDVKM. V shed 3 bases and J shed 2 bases, with 16 bases lying between them. CDR3 sequence (DNA): TGTGCCAGCAGTTTCTACGGACGAGAGGGGCAAGAGACCCAGTACTTC. It translates to CASSFYGREGQETQYF.

This clonotype was observed at least ten times. The chain uses TRBV7-6 and TRBJ2-2, with 7 bases fitting TRBD2. The CDR3 length is 13 residues. With V trimmed by 8 bases and J by 0 bases, 0 bases remained unmatched. CDR1 is SGHVS and CDR2 is FNYEAQ in the germline V gene. DNA of the CDR3: TGTGCCAGCCTAGCGGCGAACACCGGGGAGCTGTTTTTT. It translates to CASLAANTGELFF.

Ten or more counts support this clonotype. The chain has TRBV20-1 and TRBJ2-7; D gene unclear. V was shortened by 6 bases and J by 4 bases, with 10 bases between the two germline ends. The CDR3 is made up of 11 amino acids. Germline V gives CDR1 DFQATT, CDR2 SNEGSKA (reference sequence). The CDR3 bases are TGCAGTGCCCAGCTCCAGTACGAGCAGTACTTC. Protein: CSAQLQYEQYF.